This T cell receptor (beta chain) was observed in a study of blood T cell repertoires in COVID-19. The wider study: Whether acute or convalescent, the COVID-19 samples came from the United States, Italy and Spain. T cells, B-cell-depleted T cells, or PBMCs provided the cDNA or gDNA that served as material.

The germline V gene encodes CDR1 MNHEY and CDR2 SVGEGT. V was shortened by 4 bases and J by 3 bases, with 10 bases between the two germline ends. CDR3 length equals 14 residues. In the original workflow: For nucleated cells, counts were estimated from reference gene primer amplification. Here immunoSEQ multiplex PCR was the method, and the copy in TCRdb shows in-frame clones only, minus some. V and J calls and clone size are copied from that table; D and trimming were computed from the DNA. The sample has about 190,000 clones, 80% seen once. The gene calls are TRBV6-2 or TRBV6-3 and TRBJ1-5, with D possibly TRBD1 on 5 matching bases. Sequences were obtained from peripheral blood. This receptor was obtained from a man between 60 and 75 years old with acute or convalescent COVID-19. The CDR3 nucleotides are TGTGCCAGCAGTTTCCGGGACTACAATCAGCCCCAGCATTTT. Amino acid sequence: CASSFRDYNQPQHF.